The T cell receptor beta chain described here comes from a study of T cells in Graves' hyperthyroidism and ophthalmopathy. Study-wide results and caveats: From stable hyperthyroidism, ophthalmopathy was separated by a 13 V-J model. Clonotypes that were expanded in thyroid above 0.001 mostly appeared in blood too.

Germline V gives CDR1 SEHNR, CDR2 FQNEAQ (reference sequence). The CDR3 runs 15 residues. V lost 3 bases, J lost 7 bases, and 8 bases stayed unmatched. From RNA transcripts, TCR beta CDR3 regions were amplified. An initial round of RT-PCR targeting the TCR CDR3 relied on the HTBI primer set. TCRdb re-called the multiplex PCR reads through MiXCR, storing one row per CDR3 protein. The table includes some 440,000 distinct CDR3 sequences, around 14% detected once. This clonotype was detected only a few times. The target antigen is unknown. The study enrolled patients aged 18 to 65 with newly diagnosed hyperthyroidism of under 2 months' duration.

The sequencing sample was made of blood. The source is a woman in her late teens or twenties with Graves' hyperthyroidism. V and J are TRBV7-9 and TRBJ2-3, with 9 bases lining up with TRBD2. CDR3 in DNA: TGTGCCAGCAGCTTGGTAGCGGGAGCGGTGAATACGCAGTATTTT. It translates to CASSLVAGAVNTQYF. Combining the CDR3 with reference TRBV7-9 and TRBJ2-3 gives the whole variable domain DTGVSQNPRHKITKRGQNVTFRCDPISEHNRLYWYRQTLGQGPEFLTYFQNEAQLEKSRLLSDRFSAERPKGSFSTLEIQRTEQGDSAMYLCASSLVAGAVNTQYFGPGTRLTVL.